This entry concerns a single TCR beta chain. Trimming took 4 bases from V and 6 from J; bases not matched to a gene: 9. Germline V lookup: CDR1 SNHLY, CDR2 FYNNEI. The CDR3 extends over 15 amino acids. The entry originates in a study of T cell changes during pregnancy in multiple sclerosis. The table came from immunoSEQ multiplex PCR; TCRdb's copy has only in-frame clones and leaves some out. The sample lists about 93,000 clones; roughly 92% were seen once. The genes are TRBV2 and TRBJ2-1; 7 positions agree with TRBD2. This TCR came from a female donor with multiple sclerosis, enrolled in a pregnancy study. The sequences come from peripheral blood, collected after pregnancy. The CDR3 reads CASSASNSGLNEQFF. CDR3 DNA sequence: TGTGCCAGCAGTGCATCTAATAGCGGGCTCAATGAGCAGTTCTTC.